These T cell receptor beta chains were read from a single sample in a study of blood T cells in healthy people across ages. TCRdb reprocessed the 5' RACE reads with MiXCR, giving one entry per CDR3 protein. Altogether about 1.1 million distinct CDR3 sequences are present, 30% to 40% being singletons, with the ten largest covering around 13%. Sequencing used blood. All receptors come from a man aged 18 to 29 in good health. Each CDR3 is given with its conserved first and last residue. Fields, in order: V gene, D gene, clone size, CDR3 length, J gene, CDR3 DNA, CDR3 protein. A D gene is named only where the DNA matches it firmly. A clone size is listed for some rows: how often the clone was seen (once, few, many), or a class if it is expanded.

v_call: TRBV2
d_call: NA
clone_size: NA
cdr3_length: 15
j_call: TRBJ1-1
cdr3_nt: TGTGCCAGCAGGAGTGAGGCCGGCGGGGGCACTGAAGTTTTCTTT
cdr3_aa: CASRSEAGGGTEVFF

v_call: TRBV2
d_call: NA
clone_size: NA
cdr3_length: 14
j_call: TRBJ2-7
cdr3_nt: TGTGCCAGCATGATAGGAGACAGATCCTACGGGCAGTACTTC
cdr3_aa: CASMIGDRSYGQYF

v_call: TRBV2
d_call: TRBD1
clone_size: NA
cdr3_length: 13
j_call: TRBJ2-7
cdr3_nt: TGTGCCAGCAGGGACAGGGGTAGCCACGAGCAGTACTTC
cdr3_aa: CASRDRGSHEQYF

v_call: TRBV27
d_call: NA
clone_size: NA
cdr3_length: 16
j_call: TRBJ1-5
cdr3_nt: TGTGCCAGCAGTCCCCTTAGGACGGATAGCAATCAGCCCCAGCATTTT
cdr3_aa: CASSPLRTDSNQPQHF

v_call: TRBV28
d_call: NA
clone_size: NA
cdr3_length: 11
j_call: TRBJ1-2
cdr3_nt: TGTGCCAGCAGAGAACAGGGAAACTGCACCTTC
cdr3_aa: CASREQGNCTF

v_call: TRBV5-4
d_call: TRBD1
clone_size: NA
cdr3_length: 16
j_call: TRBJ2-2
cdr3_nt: TGTGCCAGCAGCTTGGACCGACAGGGGGGTTCCGGGGAGCTGTTTTTT
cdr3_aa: CASSLDRQGGSGELFF

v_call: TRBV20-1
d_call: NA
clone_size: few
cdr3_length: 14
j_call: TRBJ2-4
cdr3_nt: TGCAGTGCTAGAGCCGGAGGGAGATCAAACATTCAGTACTTC
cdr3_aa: CSARAGGRSNIQYF

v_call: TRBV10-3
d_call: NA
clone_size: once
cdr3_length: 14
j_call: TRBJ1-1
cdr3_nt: TGTGCCATCAGTGACCCAGGGTCCCACACTGAAGCTTTCTTT
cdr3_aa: CAISDPGSHTEAFF

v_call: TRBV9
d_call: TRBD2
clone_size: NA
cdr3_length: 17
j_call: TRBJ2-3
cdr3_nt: TGTGCCAGCAGCGTACAGGCTAGCGGCACACGGGCAGATACGCAGTATTTT
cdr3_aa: CASSVQASGTRADTQYF

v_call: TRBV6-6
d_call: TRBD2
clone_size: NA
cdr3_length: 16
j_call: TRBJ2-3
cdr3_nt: TGTGCCAGCAGTCCCCCGGGAGGGGCCAAGAGAGATACGCAGTATTTT
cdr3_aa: CASSPPGGAKRDTQYF

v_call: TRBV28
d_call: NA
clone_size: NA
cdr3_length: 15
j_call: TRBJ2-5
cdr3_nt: TGTGCCAGCAGTTTAAGCGGTTCGGGGGATGGTGAGCAGTACTTC
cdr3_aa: CASSLSGSGDGEQYF

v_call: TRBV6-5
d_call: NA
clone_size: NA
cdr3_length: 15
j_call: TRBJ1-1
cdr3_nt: TGTGCCAGCAGTTACCGACGGATGGGAAACACTGAAGCTTTCTTT
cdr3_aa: CASSYRRMGNTEAFF

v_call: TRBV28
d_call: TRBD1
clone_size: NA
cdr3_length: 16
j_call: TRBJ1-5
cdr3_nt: TGTGCCAGCAGTGCCCATGGGAGGACAGGGAATCAGCCCCAGCATTTT
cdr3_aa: CASSAHGRTGNQPQHF

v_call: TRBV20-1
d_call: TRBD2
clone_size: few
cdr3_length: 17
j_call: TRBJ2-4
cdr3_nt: TGCAGTGCCCCCGCTAGCGGGGGGGCACTAGCCAAAAACATTCAGTACTTC
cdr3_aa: CSAPASGGALAKNIQYF

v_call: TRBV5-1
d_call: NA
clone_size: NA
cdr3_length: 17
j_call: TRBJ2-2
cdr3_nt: TGCGCCAGCAGCTTGCGTGATACAGGTTCTGATTCTGGGGAGCTGTTTTTT
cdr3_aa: CASSLRDTGSDSGELFF

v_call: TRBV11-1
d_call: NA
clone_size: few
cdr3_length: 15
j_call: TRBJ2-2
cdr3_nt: TGTGCCAGCAGCTTGTCAGTCGCGAACACCGGGGAGCTGTTTTTT
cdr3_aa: CASSLSVANTGELFF

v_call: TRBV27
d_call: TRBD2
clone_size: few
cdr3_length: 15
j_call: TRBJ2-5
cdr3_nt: TGTGCCAGCAGGGGGTTAGCAGGGAGGGAAGAGACCCAGTACTTC
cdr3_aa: CASRGLAGREETQYF

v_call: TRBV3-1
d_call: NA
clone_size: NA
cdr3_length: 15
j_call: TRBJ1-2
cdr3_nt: TGTGCCAGCAGCCAAGATCAGGCTCAACCTGGTGGCTACACCTTC
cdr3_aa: CASSQDQAQPGGYTF

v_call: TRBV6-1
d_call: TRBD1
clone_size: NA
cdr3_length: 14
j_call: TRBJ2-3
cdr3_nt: TGTGCCAGCAGCCCCGGACAGGCAGGAGCTACGCAGTATTTT
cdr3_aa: CASSPGQAGATQYF

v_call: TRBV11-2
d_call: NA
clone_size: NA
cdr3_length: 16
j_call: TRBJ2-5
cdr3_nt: TGTGCCAGCAGCTTAGGAGGTCCTGCGGTTAGAGAGACCCAGTACTTC
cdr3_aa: CASSLGGPAVRETQYF

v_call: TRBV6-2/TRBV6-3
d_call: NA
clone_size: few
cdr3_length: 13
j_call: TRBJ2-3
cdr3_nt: TGTGCCAGCAGCCCCGACCACACAGATACGCAGTATTTT
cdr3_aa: CASSPDHTDTQYF

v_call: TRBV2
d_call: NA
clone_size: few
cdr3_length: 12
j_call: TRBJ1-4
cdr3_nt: TGTGCCAGCACACCAACTAATGAAAAACTGTTTTTT
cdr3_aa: CASTPTNEKLFF

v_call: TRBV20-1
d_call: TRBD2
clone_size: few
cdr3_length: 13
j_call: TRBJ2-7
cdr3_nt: TGCAGTGCTACCGGGACTAGCGGGTACGAACAGTACTTC
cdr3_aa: CSATGTSGYEQYF

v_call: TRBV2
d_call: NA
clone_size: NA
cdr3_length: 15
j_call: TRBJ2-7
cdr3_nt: TGTGCCGGCAGAAAACAGGGAGACGGCTCCTACGAGCAGTACTTC
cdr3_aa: CAGRKQGDGSYEQYF

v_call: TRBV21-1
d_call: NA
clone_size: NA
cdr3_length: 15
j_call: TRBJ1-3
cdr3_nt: TGTGCCAGCAGCCTCCTCGGGTGCTCTGGAGACACCATATATTTT
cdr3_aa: CASSLLGCSGDTIYF

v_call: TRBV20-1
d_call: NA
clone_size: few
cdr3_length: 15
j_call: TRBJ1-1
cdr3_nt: TGCAGTGCTAGAGATCGGGGCAGGGGAGTAACTGAAGCTTTCTTT
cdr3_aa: CSARDRGRGVTEAFF

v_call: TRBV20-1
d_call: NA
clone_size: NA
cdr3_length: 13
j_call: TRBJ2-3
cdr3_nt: TGCAGTGCTAGGTGGCGGGCCCCAGATACGCAGTATTTT
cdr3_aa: CSARWRAPDTQYF

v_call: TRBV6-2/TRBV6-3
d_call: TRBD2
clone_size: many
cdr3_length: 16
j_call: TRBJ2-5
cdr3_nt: TGTGCCAGCAGTTACAGGCTAGCGGGAAGACAAGAGACCCAGTACTTC
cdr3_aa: CASSYRLAGRQETQYF

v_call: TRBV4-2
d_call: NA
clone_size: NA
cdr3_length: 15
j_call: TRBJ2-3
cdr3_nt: TGTGCCAGCAGCCAAGAAGCAGCGGACACAGATACGCAGTATTTT
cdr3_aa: CASSQEAADTDTQYF

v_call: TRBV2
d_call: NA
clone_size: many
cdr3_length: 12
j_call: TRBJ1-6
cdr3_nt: TGTGCCAGCAGTGGGAATAATTCACCCCTCCACTTT
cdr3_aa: CASSGNNSPLHF

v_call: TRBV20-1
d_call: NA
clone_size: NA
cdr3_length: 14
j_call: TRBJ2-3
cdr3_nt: TGCAGTGCTAGAGAAAGGACTTACACAGATACGCAGTATTTT
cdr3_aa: CSARERTYTDTQYF

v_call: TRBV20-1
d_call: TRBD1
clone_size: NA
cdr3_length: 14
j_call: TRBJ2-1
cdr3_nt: TGCAGTGCTATTGGGACAGGGACCTACAATGAGCAGTTCTTC
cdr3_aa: CSAIGTGTYNEQFF

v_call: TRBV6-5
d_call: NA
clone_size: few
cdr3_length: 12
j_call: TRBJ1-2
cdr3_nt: TGTGCCAGCAGTTACCTGCCCAATGGCTACACCTTC
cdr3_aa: CASSYLPNGYTF

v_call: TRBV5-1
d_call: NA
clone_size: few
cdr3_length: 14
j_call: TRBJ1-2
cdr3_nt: TGCGCCAGCAGCCTCGACAGCACCTGGAATGGCTACACCTTC
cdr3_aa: CASSLDSTWNGYTF

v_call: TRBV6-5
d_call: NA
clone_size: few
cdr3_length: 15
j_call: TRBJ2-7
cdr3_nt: TGTGCCAGCAGTTACAGGTGGACGACCCCCTACGAGCAGTACTTC
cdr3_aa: CASSYRWTTPYEQYF

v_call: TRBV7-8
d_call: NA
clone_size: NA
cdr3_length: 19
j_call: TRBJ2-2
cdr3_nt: TGTGCCAGCAGCCCTCTCGTTTCATCGACAGCGTTAAACACCGGGGAGCTGTTTTTT
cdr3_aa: CASSPLVSSTALNTGELFF

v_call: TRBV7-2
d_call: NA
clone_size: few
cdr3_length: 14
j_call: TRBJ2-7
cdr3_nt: TGTGCCAGCAGCTTAAACACAGGGTTCTACGAGCAGTACTTC
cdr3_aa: CASSLNTGFYEQYF